This paragraph reports one TCR beta chain. Its specificity is not known. A single record per CDR3 protein comes from TCRdb applying MiXCR to the 5' RACE reads. The table has about 790,000 distinct CDR3 sequences, around a sixth seen once. This entry comes from a study of identical twins. Study-level results: Some out-of-frame alpha sequences were shared by twins, and these showed excess low generation probability.

The V gene's germline CDR1 is LGHDT and CDR2 YNNKEL (reference sequence). V lost 0 bases and J lost 4, with 13 bases in between. The CDR3 consists of 16 residues. These data were also filed under a second study, of T cells expressing NK-cell markers. In that study: Seven of the eight sequenced donors were HCMV-seropositive; one was seronegative.

This receptor was taken from a woman between 18 and 29 years old in good health. V and J are TRBV3-1 and TRBJ2-1; D gene ambiguous. Sequencing was performed on PBMCs. The CDR3 nucleotides read TGTGCCAGCAGCCAAGATTTATCTCCAGTTTACAATGAGCAGTTCTTC. Its translation is CASSQDLSPVYNEQFF.